This T cell receptor (beta chain) was identified during a study of blood T cell repertoires in COVID-19. Unmatched junction bases numbered 2, after V lost 7 bases and J lost 0 bases. Per the germline V gene, CDR1 is LNHDA and CDR2 is SQIVND (reference sequence). CDR3 length equals 14 residues. TCRdb keeps only in-frame clones here, not all; method: immunoSEQ multiplex PCR. The repertoire has 200,000 to 250,000 clones, 80% to 85% of them found once; the top ten carry less than 6%. The V and J genes are TRBV19 and TRBJ2-2; TRBD1 aligns across 7 bases. Sequencing input: peripheral blood. The receptor's source is a woman aged 65 to 85 with COVID-19, enrolled during active disease. CDR3 loop: CASIGTANTGELFF. DNA of the CDR3: TGTGCCAGTATAGGGACAGCGAACACCGGGGAGCTGTTTTTT.